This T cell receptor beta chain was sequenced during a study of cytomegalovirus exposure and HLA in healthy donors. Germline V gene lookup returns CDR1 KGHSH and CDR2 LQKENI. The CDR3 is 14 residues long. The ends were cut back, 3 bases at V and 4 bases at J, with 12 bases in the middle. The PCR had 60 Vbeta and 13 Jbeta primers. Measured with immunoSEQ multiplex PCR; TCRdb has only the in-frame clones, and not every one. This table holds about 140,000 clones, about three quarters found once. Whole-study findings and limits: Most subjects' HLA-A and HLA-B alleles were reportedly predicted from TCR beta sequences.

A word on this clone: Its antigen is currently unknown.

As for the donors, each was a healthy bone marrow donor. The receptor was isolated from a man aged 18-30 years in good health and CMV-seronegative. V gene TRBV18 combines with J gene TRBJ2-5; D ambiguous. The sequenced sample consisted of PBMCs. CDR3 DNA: TGTGCCAGCTCACCGACGACTGGTGGAGAGACCCAGTACTTC. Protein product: CASSPTTGGETQYF.